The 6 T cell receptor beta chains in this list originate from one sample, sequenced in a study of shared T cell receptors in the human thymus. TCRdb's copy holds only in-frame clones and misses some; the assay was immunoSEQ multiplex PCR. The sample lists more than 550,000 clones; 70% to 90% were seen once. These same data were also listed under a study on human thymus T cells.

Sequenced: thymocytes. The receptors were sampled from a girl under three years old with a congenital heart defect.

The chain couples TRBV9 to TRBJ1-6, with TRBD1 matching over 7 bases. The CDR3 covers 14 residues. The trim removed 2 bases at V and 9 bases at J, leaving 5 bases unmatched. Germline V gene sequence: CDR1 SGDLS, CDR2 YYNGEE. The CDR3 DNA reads TGTGCCAGCAGCGTCCGGGACAGTACTTCACCCCTCCACTTT. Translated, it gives CASSVRDSTSPLHF.

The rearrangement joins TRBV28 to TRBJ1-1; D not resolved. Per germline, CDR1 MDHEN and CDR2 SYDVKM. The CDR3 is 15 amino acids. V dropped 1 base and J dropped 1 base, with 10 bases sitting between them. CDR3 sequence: CASSLYTAPNTEAFF. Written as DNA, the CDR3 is TGTGCCAGCAGTTTATATACAGCCCCGAACACTGAAGCTTTCTTT.

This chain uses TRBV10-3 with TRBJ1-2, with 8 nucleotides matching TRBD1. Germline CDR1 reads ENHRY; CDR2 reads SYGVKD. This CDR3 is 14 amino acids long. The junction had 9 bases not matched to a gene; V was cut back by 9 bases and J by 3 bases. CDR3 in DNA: TGTGCCATGGGTCCGGGACAGGATGACTATGGCTACACCTTC. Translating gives CAMGPGQDDYGYTF.

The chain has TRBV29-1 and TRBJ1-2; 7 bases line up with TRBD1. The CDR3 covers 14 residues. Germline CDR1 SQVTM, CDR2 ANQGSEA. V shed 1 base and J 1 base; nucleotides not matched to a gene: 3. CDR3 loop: CSVEGSGGNYGYTF. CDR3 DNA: TGCAGCGTTGAAGGGTCAGGGGGTAACTATGGCTACACCTTC.

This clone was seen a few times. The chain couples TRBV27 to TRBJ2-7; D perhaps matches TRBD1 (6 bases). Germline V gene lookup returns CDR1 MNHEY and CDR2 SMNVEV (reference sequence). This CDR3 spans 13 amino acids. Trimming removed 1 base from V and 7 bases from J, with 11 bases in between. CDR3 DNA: TGTGCCAGCAGTTTATTGGCAGGGGAAGAGCAGTACTTC. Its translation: CASSLLAGEEQYF.

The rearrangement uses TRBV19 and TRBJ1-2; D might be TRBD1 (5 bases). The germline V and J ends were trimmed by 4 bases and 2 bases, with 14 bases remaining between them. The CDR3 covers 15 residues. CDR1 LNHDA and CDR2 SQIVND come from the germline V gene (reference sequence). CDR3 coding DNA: TGTGCCAGTAGTAGCCCCGACAGACAGAACTATGGCTACACCTTC. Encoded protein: CASSSPDRQNYGYTF.